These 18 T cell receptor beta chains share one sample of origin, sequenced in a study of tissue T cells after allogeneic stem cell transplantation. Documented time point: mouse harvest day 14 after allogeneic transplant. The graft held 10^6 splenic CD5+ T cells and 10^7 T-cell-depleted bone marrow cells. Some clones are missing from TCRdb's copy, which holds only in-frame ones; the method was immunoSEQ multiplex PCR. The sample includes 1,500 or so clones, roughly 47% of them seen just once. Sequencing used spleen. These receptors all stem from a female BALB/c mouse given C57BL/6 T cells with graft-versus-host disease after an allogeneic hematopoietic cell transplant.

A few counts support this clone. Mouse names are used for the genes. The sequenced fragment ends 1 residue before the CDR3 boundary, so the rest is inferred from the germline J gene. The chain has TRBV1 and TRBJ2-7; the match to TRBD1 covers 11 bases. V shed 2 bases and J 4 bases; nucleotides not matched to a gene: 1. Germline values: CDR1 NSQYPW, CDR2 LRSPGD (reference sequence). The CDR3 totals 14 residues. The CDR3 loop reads CTCSARDRGYEQYF. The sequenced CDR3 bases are TGCACCTGCAGTGCAAGGGACAGGGGGTATGAACAGTAC.

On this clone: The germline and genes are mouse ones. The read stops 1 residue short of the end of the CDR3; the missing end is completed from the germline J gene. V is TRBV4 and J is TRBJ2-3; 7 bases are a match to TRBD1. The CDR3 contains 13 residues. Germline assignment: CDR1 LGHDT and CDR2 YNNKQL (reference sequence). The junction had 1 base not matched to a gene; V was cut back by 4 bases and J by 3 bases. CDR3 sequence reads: CASSLQGAETLYF. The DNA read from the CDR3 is TGTGCCAGCAGCTTACAGGGGGCAGAAACGCTGTAT.

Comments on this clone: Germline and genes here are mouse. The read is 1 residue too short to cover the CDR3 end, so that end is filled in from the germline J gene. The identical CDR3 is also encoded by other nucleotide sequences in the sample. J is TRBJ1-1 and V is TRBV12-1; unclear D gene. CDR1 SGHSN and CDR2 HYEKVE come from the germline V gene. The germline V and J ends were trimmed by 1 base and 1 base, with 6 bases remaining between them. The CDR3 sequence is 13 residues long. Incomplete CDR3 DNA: TGTGCCAGCTCTCTTGGAAGAAACACAGAAGTCTTC. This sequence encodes CASSLGRNTEVF. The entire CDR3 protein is CASSLGRNTEVFF. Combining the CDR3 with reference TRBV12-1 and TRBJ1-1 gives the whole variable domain DSGVVQSPRHIIKEKGGRSVLTCIPISGHSNVVWYQQTLGKELKFLIQHYEKVERDKGFLPSRFSVQQFDDYHSEMNMSALELEDSAMYFCASSLGRNTEVFFGKGTRLTVV.

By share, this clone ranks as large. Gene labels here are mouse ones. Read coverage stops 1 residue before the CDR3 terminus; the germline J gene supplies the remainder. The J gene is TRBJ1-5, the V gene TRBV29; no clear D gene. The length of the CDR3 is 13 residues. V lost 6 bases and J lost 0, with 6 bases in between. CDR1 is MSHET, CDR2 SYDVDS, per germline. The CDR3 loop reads CASSSNNNQAPLF. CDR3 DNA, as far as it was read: TGTGCTAGCAGCTCAAATAACAACCAGGCTCCGCTT. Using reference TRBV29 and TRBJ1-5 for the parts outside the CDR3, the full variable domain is DMKVTQMPRYLIKRMGENVLLECGQDMSHETMYWYRQDPGLGLQLIYISYDVDSNSEGDIPKGYRVSRKKREHFSLILDSAKTNQTSVYFCASSSNNNQAPLFGEGTRLSVL.

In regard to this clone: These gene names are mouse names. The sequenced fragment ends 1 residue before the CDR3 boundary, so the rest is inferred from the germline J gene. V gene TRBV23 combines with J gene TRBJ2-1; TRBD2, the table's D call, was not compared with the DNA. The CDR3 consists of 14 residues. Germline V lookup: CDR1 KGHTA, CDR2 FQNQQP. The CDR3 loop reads CSSSQSWGYAEQFF. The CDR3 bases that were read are TGCTCCAGCAGTCAATCATGGGGCTATGCTGAGCAGTTC.

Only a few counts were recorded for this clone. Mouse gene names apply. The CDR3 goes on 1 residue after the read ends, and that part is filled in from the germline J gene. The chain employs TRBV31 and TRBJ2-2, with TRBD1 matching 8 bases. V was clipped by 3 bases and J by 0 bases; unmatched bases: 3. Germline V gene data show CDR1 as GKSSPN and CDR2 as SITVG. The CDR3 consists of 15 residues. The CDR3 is CAWSTGGANTGQLYF. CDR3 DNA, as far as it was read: TGTGCCTGGAGCACAGGGGGAGCAAACACCGGGCAGCTCTAC.

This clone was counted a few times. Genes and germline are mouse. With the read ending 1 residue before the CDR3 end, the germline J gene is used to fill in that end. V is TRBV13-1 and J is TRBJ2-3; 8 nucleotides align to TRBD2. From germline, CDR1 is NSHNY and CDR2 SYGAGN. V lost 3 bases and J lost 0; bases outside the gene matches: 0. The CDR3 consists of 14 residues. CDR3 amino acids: CASSGLGSAETLYF. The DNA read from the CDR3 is TGTGCCAGCAGTGGACTGGGGAGTGCAGAAACGCTGTAT.

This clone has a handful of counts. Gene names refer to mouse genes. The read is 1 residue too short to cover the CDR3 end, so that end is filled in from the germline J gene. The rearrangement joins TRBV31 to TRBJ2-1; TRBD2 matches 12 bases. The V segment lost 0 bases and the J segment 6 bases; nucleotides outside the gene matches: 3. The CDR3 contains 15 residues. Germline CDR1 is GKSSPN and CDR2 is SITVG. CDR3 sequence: CAWSLGLGGVAEQFF. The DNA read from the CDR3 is TGTGCCTGGAGTCTGGGACTGGGGGGAGTTGCTGAGCAGTTC. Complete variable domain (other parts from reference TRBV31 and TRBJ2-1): AQTIHQWPVAEIKAVGSPLSLGCTIKGKSSPNLYWYWQATGGTLQQLFYSITVGQVESVVQLNLSASRPKDDQFILSTEKLLLSHSGFYLCAWSLGLGGVAEQFFGPGTRLTVL.

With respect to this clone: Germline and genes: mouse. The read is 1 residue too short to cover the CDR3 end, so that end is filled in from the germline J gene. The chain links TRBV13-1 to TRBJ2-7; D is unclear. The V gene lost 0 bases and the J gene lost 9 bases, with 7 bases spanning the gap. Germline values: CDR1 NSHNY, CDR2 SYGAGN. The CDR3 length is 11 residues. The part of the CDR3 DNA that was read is TGTGCCAGCAGTGATGGAGACATACAGTAC. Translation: CASSDGDIQY. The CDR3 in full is CASSDGDIQYF.

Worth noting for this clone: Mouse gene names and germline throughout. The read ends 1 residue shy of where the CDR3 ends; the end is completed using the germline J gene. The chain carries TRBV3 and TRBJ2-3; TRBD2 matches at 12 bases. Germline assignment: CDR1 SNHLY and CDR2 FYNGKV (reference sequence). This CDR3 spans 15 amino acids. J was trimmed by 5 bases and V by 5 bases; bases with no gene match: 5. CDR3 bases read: TGTGCCAGCAGCCCCGGACTGGGGGGGATAGAAACGCTGTAT. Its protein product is CASSPGLGGIETLY. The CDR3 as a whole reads CASSPGLGGIETLYF.

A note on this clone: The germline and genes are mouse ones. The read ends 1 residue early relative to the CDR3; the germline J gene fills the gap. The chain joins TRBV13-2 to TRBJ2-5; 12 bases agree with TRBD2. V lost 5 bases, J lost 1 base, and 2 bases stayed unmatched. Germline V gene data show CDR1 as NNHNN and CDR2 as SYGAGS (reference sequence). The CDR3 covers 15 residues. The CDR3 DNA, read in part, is TGTGCCAGCGGGGACTGGGGGGGATACCAAGACACCCAGTAC. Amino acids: CASGDWGGYQDTQY. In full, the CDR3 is CASGDWGGYQDTQYF.

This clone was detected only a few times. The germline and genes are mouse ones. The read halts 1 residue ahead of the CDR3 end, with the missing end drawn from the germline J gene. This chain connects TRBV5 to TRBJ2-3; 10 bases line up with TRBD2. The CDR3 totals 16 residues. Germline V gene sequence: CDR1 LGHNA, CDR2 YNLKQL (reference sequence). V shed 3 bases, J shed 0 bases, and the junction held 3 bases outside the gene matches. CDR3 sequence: CASSQLGGLSAETLYF. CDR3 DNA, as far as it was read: TGTGCCAGCAGCCAGCTGGGGGGGCTTAGTGCAGAAACGCTGTAT.

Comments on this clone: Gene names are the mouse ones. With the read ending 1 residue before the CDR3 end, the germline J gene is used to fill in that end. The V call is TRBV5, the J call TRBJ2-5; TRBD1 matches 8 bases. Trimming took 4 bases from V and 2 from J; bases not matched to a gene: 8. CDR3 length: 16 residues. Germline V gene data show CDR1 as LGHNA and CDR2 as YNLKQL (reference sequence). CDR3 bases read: TGTGCCAGCAGCCTGAGGGCAGGGGGCGGCCAAGACACCCAGTAC. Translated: CASSLRAGGGQDTQY. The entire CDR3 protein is CASSLRAGGGQDTQYF.

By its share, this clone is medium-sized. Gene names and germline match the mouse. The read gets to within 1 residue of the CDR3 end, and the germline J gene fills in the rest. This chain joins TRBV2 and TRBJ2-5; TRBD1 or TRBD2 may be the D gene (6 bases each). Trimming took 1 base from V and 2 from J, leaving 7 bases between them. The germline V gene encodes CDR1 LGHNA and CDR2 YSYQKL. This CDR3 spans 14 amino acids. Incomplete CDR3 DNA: TGTGCCAGCAGCCAAGGGGGGCTCCAAGACACCCAGTAC. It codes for CASSQGGLQDTQY. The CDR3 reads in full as CASSQGGLQDTQYF.

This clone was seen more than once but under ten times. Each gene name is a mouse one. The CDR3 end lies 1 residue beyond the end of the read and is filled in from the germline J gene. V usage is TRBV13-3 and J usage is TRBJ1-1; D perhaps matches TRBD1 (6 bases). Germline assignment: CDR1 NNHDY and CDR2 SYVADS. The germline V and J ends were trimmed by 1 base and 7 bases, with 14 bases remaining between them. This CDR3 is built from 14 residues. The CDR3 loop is CASSDWQGLGEVFF. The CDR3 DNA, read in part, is TGTGCCAGCAGTGATTGGCAGGGGTTGGGAGAAGTCTTC.

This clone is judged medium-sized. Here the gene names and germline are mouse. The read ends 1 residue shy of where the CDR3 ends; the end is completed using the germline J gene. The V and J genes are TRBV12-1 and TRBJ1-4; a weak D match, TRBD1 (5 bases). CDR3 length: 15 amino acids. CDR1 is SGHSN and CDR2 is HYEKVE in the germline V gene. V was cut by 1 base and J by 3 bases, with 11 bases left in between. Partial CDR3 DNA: TGTGCCAGCTCTCTAAAAGGGGCGGCCAACGAAAGATTATTT. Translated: CASSLKGAANERLF. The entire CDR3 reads CASSLKGAANERLFF.

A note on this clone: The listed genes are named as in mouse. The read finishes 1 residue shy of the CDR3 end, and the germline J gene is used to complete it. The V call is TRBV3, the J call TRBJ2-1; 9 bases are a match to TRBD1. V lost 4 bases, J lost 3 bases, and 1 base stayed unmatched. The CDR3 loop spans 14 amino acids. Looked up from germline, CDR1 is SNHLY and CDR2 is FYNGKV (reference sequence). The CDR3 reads CASSSTGGYAEQFF. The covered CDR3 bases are TGTGCCAGCAGCTCGACAGGGGGCTATGCTGAGCAGTTC.

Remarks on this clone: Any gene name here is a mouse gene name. This CDR3 reads CASSSRNSPLYF. CDR3 bases read: TGTGCTAGCAGTTCTCGGAATTCGCCCCTCTAC. The gene calls are TRBV29 and TRBJ1-6; D remains unclear. The read halts 1 residue ahead of the CDR3 end, with the missing end drawn from the germline J gene. TRBJ1-6 is sorted into the ORF group, with uncertain function. This CDR3 has 12 residues. Germline assignment: CDR1 MSHET and CDR2 SYDVDS. The V gene lost 4 bases and the J gene lost 7 bases, with 5 bases spanning the gap.